Presented here are 12 T cell receptor beta chains from one specimen sequenced in a study of T cell repertoires in cytomegalovirus infection. One entry per CDR3 protein, called by TCRdb with MiXCR from the reads. The repertoire has 350,000 to 500,000 distinct CDR3 sequences, 31% of them found once; the top ten carry roughly 13%. Sequencing was done on a sample of PBMCs. The origin of the receptors is a human donor in good health (CMV status not recorded). Some clones in this sample may be carry-over from other donors' samples.

V is TRBV4-3 and J is TRBJ2-1; perhaps TRBD2 as D (5 bases). V was pared by 0 bases and J by 4 bases, with 16 bases between. The CDR3 is 17 residues long. Looked up from germline, CDR1 is LGHNA and CDR2 is YSLEER. The CDR3 region is CASSQDAVRGLYNEQFF. The CDR3 DNA is TGCGCCAGCAGCCAAGATGCGGTCCGGGGTTTGTACAATGAGCAGTTCTTC.

This clonotype showed up just a few times. The chain carries TRBV7-8 and TRBJ2-2; TRBD2 might be the D (6 bases). The V gene lost 4 bases and the J gene lost 2 bases, with 23 bases spanning the gap. There are 19 residues in the CDR3. Germline V lookup: CDR1 SGHVS, CDR2 FQNEAQ. CDR3 region: CASSSAFMAGTINTGELFF. The CDR3 DNA reads as TGTGCCAGCAGCTCCGCCTTTATGGCGGGGACCATCAACACCGGGGAGCTGTTTTTT.

This clonotype has a handful of counts. The chain has TRBV7-9 and TRBJ2-1; 9 bases are shared with TRBD1. CDR1 is SEHNR, CDR2 FQNEAQ, per germline (reference sequence). This CDR3 spans 17 amino acids. The trim removed 0 bases at V and 5 bases at J, leaving 8 bases unmatched. The CDR3 here is CASSLAHARDRDNEQFF. For the CDR3, the DNA is TGTGCCAGCAGCTTAGCGCACGCCCGGGACAGGGACAATGAGCAGTTCTTC.

There are a few counts of this clonotype. The chain recombines TRBV14 with TRBJ2-7; D tentatively reads TRBD1 or TRBD2 (5 bases each). Germline loops: CDR1 SGHDN, CDR2 FVKESK. With 4 bases removed from V and 4 bases from J, the gap between germline ends came to 20 bases. The CDR3 is made up of 16 amino acids. CDR3 protein: CASSPSGAGRLYEQYF. The CDR3 bases are TGTGCCAGCAGCCCGTCTGGGGCAGGGAGACTGTACGAGCAGTACTTC.

V gene TRBV12-3 or TRBV12-4 combines with J gene TRBJ1-1, with no clear D. This CDR3 comprises 12 residues. Trimming took 6 bases from V and 1 from J, leaving 6 bases between them. The CDR3 sequence is CASRHGNTEAFF. The DNA for the CDR3 is TGTGCCAGCAGGCACGGGAACACTGAAGCTTTCTTT.

A few counts support this clonotype. The CDR3 spells CASSPPGQRITDTQYF. CDR3 sequence (DNA): TGTGCCAGCAGTCCGCCGGGACAGAGAATCACAGATACGCAGTATTTT. J is TRBJ2-3 and V is TRBV12-3 or TRBV12-4, with 7 bases lining up with TRBD1. V trimming: 5 bases; J trimming: 2 bases; junction bases outside the gene matches: 10. The length of the CDR3 is 16 residues.

This clonotype has more than one count but fewer than ten. The genes are TRBV19 and TRBJ2-2; unclear D gene. Germline V gives CDR1 LNHDA, CDR2 SQIVND (reference sequence). V was clipped by 9 bases and J by 7 bases, with 18 bases between them. The CDR3 is 14 residues long. CDR3 region: CASSYTFGNGELFF. CDR3 nucleotide sequence: TGTGCCAGCTCGTACACCTTTGGTAACGGGGAGCTGTTTTTT.

This clonotype was seen a few times. This chain connects TRBV6-5 to TRBJ2-3, with 10 bases aligning to TRBD1. The V gene end was trimmed by 6 bases and the J gene end by 2 bases; junction bases not matched to a gene: 5. The CDR3 is made up of 15 amino acids. CDR1 MNHEY and CDR2 SVGAGI come from the germline V gene. CDR3 bases: TGTGCCAGCAGACCCGACAGGGGGCCCACAGATACGCAGTATTTT. Protein product: CASRPDRGPTDTQYF.

CDR3 sequence reads: CASRETSAQETQYF. CDR3 coding DNA: TGTGCCAGCAGAGAGACTAGCGCCCAAGAGACCCAGTACTTC. V is TRBV2 and J is TRBJ2-5; 8 bases line up with TRBD2. From germline, CDR1 is SNHLY and CDR2 FYNNEI. The CDR3 contains 14 residues. V gave up 6 bases and J gave up 1 base; unmatched junction bases: 4.

The gene calls are TRBV6-1 and TRBJ1-1; D is undetermined. Per germline, CDR1 MNHNS and CDR2 SASEGT. The V end was cut by 2 bases, the J end by 3 bases, with 10 bases between. This CDR3 is built from 14 residues. The CDR3 loop reads CASSEPPSDTEAFF. For the CDR3, the DNA is TGTGCCAGCAGTGAACCTCCGTCCGACACTGAAGCTTTCTTT.

The V gene is TRBV2, the J gene TRBJ1-5, with TRBD1 matching over 7 bases. With 8 bases clipped from V and 6 bases from J, the junction kept 7 bases outside the gene matches. The CDR3 consists of 13 residues. The V gene's germline CDR1 is SNHLY and CDR2 FYNNEI. The CDR3: CASRARGGQPQHF. CDR3 bases: TGTGCCAGCCGCGCCAGGGGGGGTCAGCCCCAGCATTTT.

The genes are TRBV6-1 and TRBJ2-2; D not certain. The germline V gene encodes CDR1 MNHNS and CDR2 SASEGT. The germline V and J ends were trimmed by 6 bases and 4 bases, with 18 bases remaining between them. The CDR3 has 16 amino acids. The CDR3 DNA is TGTGCCAGCAGAACGACTGGATCAGGAACCACCGGGGAGCTGTTTTTT. Its protein product is CASRTTGSGTTGELFF.